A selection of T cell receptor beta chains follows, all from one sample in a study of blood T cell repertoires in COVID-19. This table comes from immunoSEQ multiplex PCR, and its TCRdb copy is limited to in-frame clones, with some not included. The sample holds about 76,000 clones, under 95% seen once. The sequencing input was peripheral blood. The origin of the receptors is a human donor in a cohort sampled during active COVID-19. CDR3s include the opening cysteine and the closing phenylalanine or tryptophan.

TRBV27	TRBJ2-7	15	CASSLSGQSAYEQYF
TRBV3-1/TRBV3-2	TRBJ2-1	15	CASSHVSGIGNEQFF
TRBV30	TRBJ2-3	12	CAWRRERESQYF
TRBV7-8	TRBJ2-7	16	CASSSDAPTGSYEQYF
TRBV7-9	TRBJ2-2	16	CASSLAAVAGTGELFF
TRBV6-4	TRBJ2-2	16	CASSDRREAGAGELFF
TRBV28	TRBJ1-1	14	CASSSYRGGTEAFF
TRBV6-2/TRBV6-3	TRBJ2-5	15	CASSYPTGGLETQYF
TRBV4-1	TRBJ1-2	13	CASSQDGVYGYTF
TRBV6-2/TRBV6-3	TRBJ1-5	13	CASSGGAIQPQHF
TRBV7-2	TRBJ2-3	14	CASSLGLPPDTQYF
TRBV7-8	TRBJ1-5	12	CASSLLDQPQHF
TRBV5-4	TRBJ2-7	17	CASSLGWEGQGQYEQYF
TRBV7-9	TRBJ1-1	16	CALSGGGRSTYTEAFF
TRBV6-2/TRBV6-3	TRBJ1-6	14	CASSQEHDNSPLHF
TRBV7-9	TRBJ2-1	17	CASSSWPQRDELPSGFF
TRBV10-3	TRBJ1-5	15	CAISTGTGTDQPQHF
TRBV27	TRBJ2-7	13	CASSLSGGDEQYF
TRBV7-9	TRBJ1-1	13	CASSRQGSTEAFF
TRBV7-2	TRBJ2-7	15	CASSLAGTRQYEQYF